The 19 T cell receptor beta chains presented below share a single source sample, sequenced in a study of STAT5B mutations in CD4+ large granular lymphocyte leukemia. The assay was immunoSEQ multiplex PCR, and TCRdb's table has in-frame clones only and misses some. The table has roughly 30,000 clones, about 74% seen once. The sequenced material came from CD4+ T cells from blood buffy coats. Receptors originate from a human donor in good health.

The rearrangement joins TRBV7-2 to TRBJ2-1, with unresolved D. The germline V gene has CDR1 SGHTA and CDR2 FQGNSA. V lost 3 bases, J lost 8 bases, and 8 bases lay in between. This CDR3 has 12 amino acids. The CDR3 nucleotides are TGTGCCAGCAGCTTTTTCGCAGATGAGCAGTTCTTC. This sequence encodes CASSFFADEQFF.

CDR3 protein: CASSSRLADTGELFF. CDR3 in DNA: TGTGCCAGCAGCTCCCGACTAGCGGATACCGGGGAGCTGTTTTTT. V gene TRBV7-9 combines with J gene TRBJ2-2, with 9 bases fitting TRBD2. Germline V gives CDR1 SEHNR, CDR2 FQNEAQ (reference sequence). The CDR3 sequence is 15 residues long. V lost 4 bases and J lost 5; bases outside the gene matches: 5.

This clone was seen only once. The J gene is TRBJ2-3, the V gene TRBV15; possible D gene TRBD1, 6 bases. Germline assignment: CDR1 LNHNV and CDR2 YYDKDF (reference sequence). This CDR3 contains 16 residues. V was trimmed by 0 bases and J by 2 bases, leaving 12 bases between them. CDR3 nucleotides: TGTGCCACCAGCAGAGAAAACGAGGGGGTCACAGATACGCAGTATTTT. It translates to CATSRENEGVTDTQYF. Full variable domain (remainder filled in from reference TRBV15 and TRBJ2-3): DAMVIQNPRYQVTQFGKPVTLSCSQTLNHNVMYWYQQKSSQAPKLLFHYYDKDFNNEADTPDNFQSRRPNTSFCFLDIRSPGLGDTAMYLCATSRENEGVTDTQYFGPGTRLTVL.

The rearrangement uses TRBV5-1 and TRBJ1-2; D gene unclear. The germline CDR1 and CDR2 sequences are SGHRS and YFSETQ. Trimming took off 4 bases at V and 0 bases at J, with 19 bases between the two ends. The CDR3 spans 17 residues. Written as DNA, the CDR3 is TGCGCCAGCAGCCTTATAGCTACCGCCACATCTAACTATGGCTACACCTTC. It is translated as CASSLIATATSNYGYTF.

V usage is TRBV10-3 and J usage is TRBJ2-3; TRBD1 matches 7 bases. CDR3 length: 16 residues. Germline assignment: CDR1 ENHRY and CDR2 SYGVKD. Germline trimming cut 8 bases from V and 6 bases from J; bases unmatched to any gene: 17. CDR3 coding DNA: TGTGCCATCTCCCAAGTCGACAGGGCCTTGGCGGATACGCAGTATTTT. This encodes CAISQVDRALADTQYF.

The genes are TRBV9 and TRBJ2-1; TRBD2 aligns across 8 bases. Germline CDR1 is SGDLS and CDR2 is YYNGEE. V lost 1 base and J lost 0; bases outside the gene matches: 3. CDR3 length: 16 amino acids. Here the CDR3 reads CASSVIRGGSYNEQFF. For the CDR3, the DNA is TGTGCCAGCAGCGTAATCCGGGGGGGCTCCTACAATGAGCAGTTCTTC.

This clone has only a few counts. The rearrangement uses TRBV28 and TRBJ2-1; 7 bases line up with TRBD1. V dropped 8 bases and J dropped 6; count of bases not matched to a gene: 10. This CDR3 has 14 amino acids. Germline V gene lookup returns CDR1 MDHEN and CDR2 SYDVKM. The CDR3, as DNA: TGTGCCAGCGTATGGACAGGAGTAGGCAATGAGCAGTTCTTC. Translation: CASVWTGVGNEQFF.

This clone has just a few counts. This chain joins TRBV7-9 and TRBJ2-3, with TRBD2 identical over 7 bases. The CDR3 is 14 amino acids. Looked up from germline, CDR1 is SEHNR and CDR2 is FQNEAQ (reference sequence). The trim removed 5 bases at V and 2 bases at J, leaving 4 bases unmatched. CDR3 loop: CASSRAGITDTQYF. CDR3 sequence (DNA): TGTGCCAGCAGCCGAGCGGGAATCACAGATACGCAGTATTTT.

The chain has TRBV11-2 and TRBJ2-7; possibly TRBD1 or TRBD2 for D (5 bases each). Germline loops: CDR1 SGHAT, CDR2 FQNNGV. The V end lost 6 bases, the J end lost 3 bases, and 15 bases lay between the germline ends. CDR3 length equals 14 residues. Here the CDR3 reads CASRGARRLYEQYV. In DNA form, the CDR3 reads TGTGCCAGCAGAGGGGCCAGGAGGCTCTACGAGCAGTACGTC.

This rearrangement joins TRBV19 to TRBJ1-1; no clear D gene. This CDR3 has 15 residues. The germline V gene has CDR1 LNHDA and CDR2 SQIVND (reference sequence). Trimming took off 7 bases at V and 1 base at J, with 16 bases between the two ends. CDR3 sequence reads: CASKALQTRNTEAFF. In DNA form, the CDR3 reads TGTGCCAGTAAGGCCCTACAGACCCGGAACACTGAAGCTTTCTTT.

The gene calls are TRBV5-8 and TRBJ1-2; the D is unclear. V was trimmed by 1 base and J by 4 bases, leaving 5 bases between them. Germline-derived CDR1 and CDR2 are SGHTS and YDEGEE. CDR3 length: 12 amino acids. Here the CDR3 DNA reads TGTGCCAGCAGCTTGAAGGGCTATGGCTACACCTTC. It specifies CASSLKGYGYTF.

This clone has only a few counts. The chain links TRBV5-1 to TRBJ1-1; tentative D call: TRBD1 (5 bases). V dropped 0 bases and J dropped 1 base, with 7 bases sitting between them. The CDR3 extends over 14 amino acids. The germline V gene encodes CDR1 SGHRS and CDR2 YFSETQ. The DNA of the CDR3 is TGCGCCAGCAGCTTGGAGGGACGGAACACTGAAGCTTTCTTT. Translation: CASSLEGRNTEAFF.

The CDR3 loop reads CASSETGGQATDTQYF. The CDR3 region has the DNA TGTGCCAGCAGTGAAACCGGCGGACAGGCCACAGATACGCAGTATTTT. This chain joins TRBV2 and TRBJ2-3; 7 bases are a match to TRBD1. Germline V CDR1 and CDR2: SNHLY, FYNNEI. The CDR3 totals 16 residues. The junction had 7 bases not matched to a gene; V was cut back by 2 bases and J by 2 bases.

The rearrangement joins TRBV29-1 to TRBJ2-2, with D perhaps being TRBD1 or TRBD2 (7 bases each). The CDR3 length is 12 residues. CDR1 is SQVTM, CDR2 ANQGSEA, per germline. Trimming pared 6 bases from V and 7 bases from J, leaving 12 bases between. CDR3 bases: TGCAGCGTCAGGGGGGGGCGCGGGGAGCTGTTTTTT. This sequence encodes CSVRGGRGELFF.

This clone was found once. This chain links TRBV29-1 with TRBJ2-7; 11 nucleotides match TRBD1. The V and J ends lost 4 bases and 5 bases, in that order; junction bases with no gene match: 4. The CDR3 length is 13 residues. CDR1 SQVTM and CDR2 ANQGSEA come from the germline V gene. CDR3 residues: CSVVWGQGDEQYF. CDR3 DNA sequence: TGCAGCGTTGTTTGGGGACAGGGGGACGAGCAGTACTTC.

The gene calls are TRBV18 and TRBJ1-6; D ambiguous. This CDR3 has 14 amino acids. Trimming shortened V by 6 bases and J by 0 bases, and 6 bases separated the two germline ends. Germline CDR1 is KGHSH and CDR2 is LQKENI. In DNA, the CDR3 is TGTGCCAGCTCCCAGAGCTCCTATAATTCACCCCTCCACTTT. Protein: CASSQSSYNSPLHF. Variable domain in full (rest from reference TRBV18 and TRBJ1-6): NAGVMQNPRHLVRRRGQEARLRCSPMKGHSHVYWYRQLPEEGLKFMVYLQKENIIDESGMPKERFSAEFPKEGPSILRIQQVVRGDSAAYFCASSQSSYNSPLHFGNGTRLTVT.

The chain couples TRBV7-9 to TRBJ2-2; maybe TRBD1 (6 bases). CDR1 is SEHNR and CDR2 is FQNEAQ in the germline V gene (reference sequence). Trimming pared 7 bases from V and 4 bases from J, leaving 19 bases between. The CDR3 length is 16 residues. The CDR3: CASTSIRGRTTGELFF. The DNA of the CDR3 is TGTGCCAGCACATCGATCAGGGGAAGAACCACCGGGGAGCTGTTTTTT.

The V call is TRBV6-6, the J call TRBJ2-2; D ambiguous. V gave up 2 bases and J gave up 3 bases, with 1 base separating them. The CDR3 is 12 amino acids. Germline loops: CDR1 MNHNY, CDR2 SVGAGI (reference sequence). The CDR3 here is CASSYHTGELFF. CDR3 coding DNA: TGTGCCAGCAGTTACCACACCGGGGAGCTGTTTTTT.

The V call is TRBV30, the J call TRBJ2-1, with TRBD2 matching 10 bases. Germline V CDR1 and CDR2: GTSNPN, SVGIG (reference sequence). The CDR3 spans 15 residues. Trimming took 3 bases from V and 7 from J; bases not matched to a gene: 9. The CDR3 nucleotides read TGTGCCTGGAGGGTAGGGCTAGCGGGAGTTAATGAGCAGTTCTTC. Residues: CAWRVGLAGVNEQFF.